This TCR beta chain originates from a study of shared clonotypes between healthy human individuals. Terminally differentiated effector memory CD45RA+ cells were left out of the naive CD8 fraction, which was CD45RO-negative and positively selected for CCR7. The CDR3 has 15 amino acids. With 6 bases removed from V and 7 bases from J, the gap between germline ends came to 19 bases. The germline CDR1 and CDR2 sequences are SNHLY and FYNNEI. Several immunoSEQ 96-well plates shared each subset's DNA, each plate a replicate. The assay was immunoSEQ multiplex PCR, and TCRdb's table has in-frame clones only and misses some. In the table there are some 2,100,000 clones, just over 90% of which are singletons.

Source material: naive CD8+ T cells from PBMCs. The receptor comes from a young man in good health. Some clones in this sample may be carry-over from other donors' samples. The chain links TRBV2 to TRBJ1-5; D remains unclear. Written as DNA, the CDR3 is TGTGCCAGCAGACAAAAACTGCTCCCCAGACAGCCCCAGCATTTT. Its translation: CASRQKLLPRQPQHF.